Shown below are 26 T cell receptor beta chains from a single sample sequenced in a study of PD-1 blockade in classical Hodgkin lymphoma. TCRdb's table, derived via immunoSEQ multiplex PCR, lists solely in-frame clones and lacks some. This table has more than 60,000 clones, under 95% appearing once. Following autologous stem cell transplantation, relapse occurred in every patient, and exposure to brentuximab vedotin varied. Sample: peripheral blood mononuclear cells (PBMCs), taken at baseline. The receptor set was obtained from a human donor with classical Hodgkin lymphoma.

The genes are TRBV5-4 and TRBJ1-1; 8 bases line up with TRBD1. V trimming: 0 bases; J trimming: 0 bases; junction bases outside the gene matches: 4. Per germline, CDR1 SGHNT and CDR2 YYREEE (reference sequence). The CDR3 spans 16 residues. In DNA, the CDR3 is TGTGCCAGCAGCTTGGGACAGGGGACCCTGAACACTGAAGCTTTCTTT. Protein: CASSLGQGTLNTEAFF.

The J gene is TRBJ2-1, the V gene TRBV10-1; 7 nucleotides match TRBD2. This CDR3 comprises 16 residues. Germline V gene sequence: CDR1 WNHNN, CDR2 SYGVQD (reference sequence). Unmatched junction bases numbered 14, after V lost 4 bases and J lost 8 bases. CDR3 sequence reads: CASSAASGGLVDEQFF. As DNA, the CDR3 is TGCGCCAGCAGTGCGGCTAGCGGAGGGTTAGTAGATGAGCAGTTCTTC.

This chain links TRBV27 with TRBJ1-6, with a weak D call TRBD1 (6 bases). Germline CDR1 reads MNHEY; CDR2 reads SMNVEV (reference sequence). The CDR3 covers 14 residues. Trimming left V 2 bases short and J 7 bases short, with 9 bases between. Here the CDR3 DNA reads TGTGCCAGCAGTTTAAGGACAGTCAATTCACCCCTCCACTTT. Its translation: CASSLRTVNSPLHF.

The rearrangement uses TRBV4-1 and TRBJ1-5, with TRBD1 as a possible D gene (6 bases). The V gene's germline CDR1 is MGHRA and CDR2 YSYEKL. V dropped 0 bases and J dropped 5 bases, with 11 bases sitting between them. The CDR3 runs 15 residues. The CDR3 nucleotides are TGCGCCAGCAGCCAAGATACACGGGGGCATCAGCCCCAGCATTTT. Its protein is CASSQDTRGHQPQHF.

V usage is TRBV28 and J usage is TRBJ2-3, with D tentatively TRBD1 or TRBD2 (6 bases each). The CDR3 sequence is 16 residues long. CDR1 is MDHEN and CDR2 is SYDVKM in the germline V gene. Trimming removed 3 bases from V and 5 bases from J, with 18 bases in between. The CDR3 coding sequence is TGTGCCAGCAGTTTCGACCTCCGGGGGCCGGGAGATACGCAGTATTTT. Amino acids: CASSFDLRGPGDTQYF.

Here the CDR3 DNA reads TGTGCCATCAGCCCTCGGGCGGGAGGGTCCTACGAGCAGTACTTC. It is translated as CAISPRAGGSYEQYF. The chain carries TRBV10-3 and TRBJ2-7; 9 nucleotides match TRBD2. Looked up from germline, CDR1 is ENHRY and CDR2 is SYGVKD. J lost 1 base, V lost 6 bases, and 7 bases had no gene match. The CDR3 is 15 residues long.

J is TRBJ2-1 and V is TRBV7-8, with 9 bases matching TRBD2. Germline CDR1 SGHVS, CDR2 FQNEAQ. V dropped 7 bases and J dropped 4; count of bases not matched to a gene: 11. This CDR3 spans 16 amino acids. DNA of the CDR3: TGTGCCAGCACCCGTTTAGCGGGAGTTCCTTACAATGAGCAGTTCTTC. It yields the protein CASTRLAGVPYNEQFF.

The chain joins TRBV6-5 to TRBJ2-5; tentatively, D is TRBD2 (6 bases). The CDR3 is made up of 15 amino acids. Trimming removed 2 bases at V and 3 bases at J, with 13 bases between. Germline V gene sequence: CDR1 MNHEY, CDR2 SVGAGI. The CDR3: CASSYGFSGEETQYF. The CDR3, as DNA: TGTGCCAGCAGTTACGGGTTTAGCGGAGAAGAGACCCAGTACTTC.

V and J are TRBV18 and TRBJ2-1, with TRBD1 identical over 12 bases. Germline CDR1 reads KGHSH; CDR2 reads LQKENI. This CDR3 region has 16 residues. After removal of 0 bases from V and 7 bases from J, the junction contained 4 bases not matched to a gene. The CDR3 DNA is TGTGCCAGCTCACCACCGGGACAGGGGGCAAGGAATGAGCAGTTCTTC. It codes for CASSPPGQGARNEQFF.

The rearrangement joins TRBV5-4 to TRBJ2-7, with 9 bases identical to TRBD2. Germline CDR1 is SGHNT and CDR2 is YYREEE (reference sequence). J gave up 5 bases and V 4 bases, and 13 bases lay outside the gene matches. This CDR3 has 16 residues. CDR3 loop: CASSRYLAGKGDEQYF. CDR3 DNA sequence: TGTGCCAGCAGCAGATACCTAGCGGGAAAAGGCGACGAGCAGTACTTC. The variable domain in full, completed from reference TRBV5-4 and TRBJ2-7, reads ETGVTQSPTHLIKTRGQQVTLRCSSQSGHNTVSWYQQALGQGPQFIFQYYREEENGRGNFPPRFSGLQFPNYSSELNVNALELDDSALYLCASSRYLAGKGDEQYFGPGTRLTVT.

The chain links TRBV18 to TRBJ2-7; maybe TRBD1 (5 bases). The CDR3 is 14 amino acids. Between the trimmed V and J ends, which lost 3 bases and 5 bases, there was a span of 14 bases. Germline-derived CDR1 and CDR2 are KGHSH and LQKENI. CDR3 in amino acids: CASSPATGSNEQYF. The DNA of the CDR3 is TGTGCCAGCTCACCCGCCACAGGATCGAACGAGCAGTACTTC.

This clone is a singleton in its sample. The V and J genes are TRBV28 and TRBJ1-1, with D unclear. Germline lookup yields CDR1 MDHEN and CDR2 SYDVKM. The V and J ends lost 1 base and 1 base respectively, with 10 bases between them. The CDR3 has 15 residues. The CDR3 region has the DNA TGTGCCAGCAGTTTATTACCGGGCACGAACACTGAAGCTTTCTTT. This sequence encodes CASSLLPGTNTEAFF.

The chain couples TRBV28 to TRBJ1-1, with D tentatively TRBD1 (5 bases). With 3 bases removed from V and 1 base from J, the gap between germline ends came to 12 bases. The germline V gene encodes CDR1 MDHEN and CDR2 SYDVKM. The CDR3 totals 15 residues. CDR3 sequence: CASSFQGGGNTEAFF. The CDR3 DNA follows: TGTGCCAGCAGTTTCCAGGGTGGTGGGAACACTGAAGCTTTCTTT.

The chain links TRBV27 to TRBJ2-1, with 9 nucleotides matching TRBD2. Trimming took 2 bases from V and 5 from J; bases not matched to a gene: 4. Germline V CDR1 and CDR2: MNHEY, SMNVEV (reference sequence). There are 15 residues in the CDR3. The chain's CDR3 is CASSLMASGNNEQFF. For the CDR3, the DNA is TGTGCCAGCAGTTTAATGGCTAGCGGGAACAATGAGCAGTTCTTC.

The chain is built from TRBV7-6 and TRBJ1-4, with 8 bases aligning to TRBD1. Looked up from germline, CDR1 is SGHVS and CDR2 is FNYEAQ. Trimming removed 5 bases from V and 3 bases from J; junction bases left unmatched: 8. The CDR3 covers 16 residues. CDR3 bases: TGTGCCAGCAGCCCGGACAGGGAGACACCTAATGAAAAACTGTTTTTT. Translating gives CASSPDRETPNEKLFF.

The rearrangement uses TRBV19 and TRBJ1-5, with D uncertain. The germline gives CDR1 LNHDA, CDR2 SQIVND (reference sequence). Trimming took 9 bases from V and 7 from J, leaving 22 bases between them. The CDR3 totals 15 residues. CDR3 region: CASQEMLGIRQPQHF. The DNA of the CDR3 is TGTGCCAGCCAGGAGATGTTGGGGATTAGGCAGCCCCAGCATTTT.

The V call is TRBV5-5, the J call TRBJ1-6, with 9 bases that match TRBD1. Germline V CDR1 and CDR2: SGHKS, YYEKEE (reference sequence). Trimming at V came to 2 bases and at J to 8 bases, leaving 8 bases not matched to a gene. This CDR3 has 16 residues. The CDR3 bases are TGTGCCAGCAGCTTAGGGCCGGGACAGGGCCATTCACCCCTCCACTTT. It is translated as CASSLGPGQGHSPLHF. The complete variable domain, with remaining parts taken from reference TRBV5-5 and TRBJ1-6, reads DAGVTQSPTHLIKTRGQQVTLRCSPISGHKSVSWYQQVLGQGPQFIFQYYEKEERGRGNFPDRFSARQFPNYSSELNVNALLLGDSALYLCASSLGPGQGHSPLHFGNGTRLTVT.

The genes are TRBV14 and TRBJ2-3; TRBD2 might be the D (6 bases). The CDR3 loop spans 15 amino acids. The V end lost 5 bases, the J end lost 7 bases, and 19 bases lay between the germline ends. Germline lookup yields CDR1 SGHDN and CDR2 FVKESK. The CDR3 is CASSFLEGGVNTQYF. CDR3 in DNA: TGTGCCAGCAGCTTCCTGGAGGGAGGAGTGAATACGCAGTATTTT.

The chain is built from TRBV28 and TRBJ1-2; weak D call: TRBD1 (6 bases). Germline V lookup: CDR1 MDHEN, CDR2 SYDVKM. The V end lost 5 bases, the J end lost 5 bases, and 15 bases lay between the germline ends. The CDR3 is 14 residues long. The CDR3: CASSLGGAGYGYTF. As DNA, the CDR3 is TGTGCCAGCAGTCTGGGGGGGGCTGGGTATGGCTACACCTTC.

V usage is TRBV10-3 and J usage is TRBJ2-7, with 9 bases identical to TRBD2. Germline V gene sequence: CDR1 ENHRY, CDR2 SYGVKD. The CDR3 is 15 amino acids. J was trimmed by 4 bases and V by 3 bases; bases with no gene match: 7. In nucleotides, the CDR3 is TGTGCCATCAGTGAAGCTAGGACTAGCGATTACGAGCAGTACTTC. Residues: CAISEARTSDYEQYF.

The chain is built from TRBV15 and TRBJ2-7, with D possibly matching TRBD1 (6 bases). The CDR3 consists of 14 residues. The V and J ends lost 3 bases and 3 bases respectively, with 12 bases between them. From germline, CDR1 is LNHNV and CDR2 YYDKDF (reference sequence). The CDR3 sequence: CATSRDRVFYEQYF. CDR3 bases: TGTGCCACCAGCAGGGACAGAGTTTTCTACGAGCAGTACTTC.

This chain links TRBV5-4 with TRBJ1-1, with 7 positions matching TRBD1. The CDR3 has 16 amino acids. With V trimmed by 4 bases and J by 1 base, 10 bases remained unmatched. CDR1 and CDR2 from the germline V gene are SGHNT and YYREEE (reference sequence). The CDR3 protein is CASSITGQAANTEAFF. The CDR3 bases are TGTGCCAGCAGCATTACCGGACAGGCAGCGAACACTGAAGCTTTCTTT.

This sequence joins TRBV6-4 and TRBJ1-3; unclear D gene. Germline V lookup: CDR1 MRHNA, CDR2 SNTAGT. The CDR3 contains 17 residues. Trimming removed 0 bases from V and 4 bases from J, with 16 bases in between. The CDR3 sequence: CASSDSGFGPKGNTIYF. CDR3 sequence (DNA): TGTGCCAGCAGTGACTCGGGGTTTGGACCCAAGGGAAACACCATATATTTT.

This chain links TRBV4-1 with TRBJ2-5, with a tentative D call TRBD1 (5 bases). CDR1 and CDR2 from the germline V gene are MGHRA and YSYEKL. V was trimmed by 3 bases and J by 1 base, leaving 6 bases between them. CDR3 length: 13 amino acids. The CDR3 is CASSQGPQETQYF. The CDR3 DNA follows: TGCGCCAGCAGCCAGGGGCCCCAAGAGACCCAGTACTTC.

This sequence joins TRBV5-8 and TRBJ1-5; no definite D call. The CDR3 extends over 18 amino acids. V was clipped by 1 base and J by 1 base, with 18 bases between them. CDR1 SGHTS and CDR2 YDEGEE come from the germline V gene. The CDR3 here is CASSLHPDGVRSNQPQHF. In DNA, the CDR3 is TGTGCCAGCAGCTTGCACCCTGATGGGGTTAGGAGCAATCAGCCCCAGCATTTT.

This chain connects TRBV7-9 to TRBJ2-7; D is unclear. The germline V gene has CDR1 SEHNR and CDR2 FQNEAQ (reference sequence). V dropped 1 base and J dropped 6 bases, with 10 bases sitting between them. The CDR3 is 13 residues long. This chain's CDR3 is CASSLGLAPEQYF. CDR3 DNA sequence: TGTGCCAGCAGCTTAGGATTGGCGCCCGAGCAGTACTTC.